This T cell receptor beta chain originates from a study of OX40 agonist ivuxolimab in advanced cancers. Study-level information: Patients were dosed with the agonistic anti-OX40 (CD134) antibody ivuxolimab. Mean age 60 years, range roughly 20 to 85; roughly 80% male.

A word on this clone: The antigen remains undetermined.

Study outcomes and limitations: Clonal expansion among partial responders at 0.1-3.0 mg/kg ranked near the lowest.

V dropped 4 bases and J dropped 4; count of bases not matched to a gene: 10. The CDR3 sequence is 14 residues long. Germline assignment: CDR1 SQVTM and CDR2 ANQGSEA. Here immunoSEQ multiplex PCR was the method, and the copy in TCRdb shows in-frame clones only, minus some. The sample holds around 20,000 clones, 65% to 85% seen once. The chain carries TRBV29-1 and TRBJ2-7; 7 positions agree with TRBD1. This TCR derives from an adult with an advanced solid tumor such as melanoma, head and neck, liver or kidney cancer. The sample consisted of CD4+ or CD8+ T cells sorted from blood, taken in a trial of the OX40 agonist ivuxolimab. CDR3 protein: CSVGWQGEGYEQYF. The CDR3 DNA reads TGCAGCGTTGGCTGGCAGGGGGAAGGTTACGAGCAGTACTTC.